This entry concerns a single TCR beta chain. Its antigen remains unidentified. The entry originates in a study of T cell responses to AZD1222 COVID-19 vaccine. This CDR3 spans 14 amino acids. Germline values: CDR1 KGHDR, CDR2 SFDVKD. Trimming pared 5 bases from V and 2 bases from J, leaving 10 bases between. Study-level results: No day 14 peak samples; only post-peak repertoires were characterized. Clonal diversity was possibly underestimated, and white British individuals and females predominated among donors.

TCRdb's table, derived via immunoSEQ multiplex PCR, lists solely in-frame clones and lacks some. The sample has about 110,000 clones, roughly four fifths seen once. This chain links TRBV24-1 with TRBJ2-3, with D hard to call. This clonotype was sampled from an adult in good health. The sample consisted of peripheral blood, taken on day 0 of AZD1222 vaccination. This CDR3 reads CATSGAKYTDTQYF. The CDR3 DNA reads TGTGCCACCAGTGGGGCGAAGTACACAGATACGCAGTATTTT.